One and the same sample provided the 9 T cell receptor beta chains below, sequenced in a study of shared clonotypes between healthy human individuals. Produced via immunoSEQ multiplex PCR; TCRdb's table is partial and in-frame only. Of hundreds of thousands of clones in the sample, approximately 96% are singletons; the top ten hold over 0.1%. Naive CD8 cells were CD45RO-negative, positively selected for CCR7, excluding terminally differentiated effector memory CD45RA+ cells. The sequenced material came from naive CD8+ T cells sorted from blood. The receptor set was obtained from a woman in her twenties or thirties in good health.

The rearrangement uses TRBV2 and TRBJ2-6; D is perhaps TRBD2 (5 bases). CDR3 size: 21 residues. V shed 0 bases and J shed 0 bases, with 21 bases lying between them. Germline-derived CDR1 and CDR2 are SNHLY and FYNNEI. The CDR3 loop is CASSEAVRPEGRPSGANVLTF. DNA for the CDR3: TGTGCCAGCAGTGAAGCGGTACGACCCGAGGGCCGTCCCTCTGGGGCCAACGTCCTGACTTTC.

In DNA form, the CDR3 reads TGTGCCAGCAGAGATAAGTCTGCCCCTTTTTATGAGCAGTACTTC. It codes for CASRDKSAPFYEQYF. The V call is TRBV4-2, the J call TRBJ2-7; no reliable D call. Germline V gene sequence: CDR1 LGHNA, CDR2 YNFKEQ. The ends were cut back, 6 bases at V and 7 bases at J, with 22 bases in the middle. CDR3 length equals 15 residues.

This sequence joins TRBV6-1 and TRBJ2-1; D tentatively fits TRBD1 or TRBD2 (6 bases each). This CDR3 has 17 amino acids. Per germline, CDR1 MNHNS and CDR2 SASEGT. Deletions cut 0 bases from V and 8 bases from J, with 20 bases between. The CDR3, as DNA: TGTGCCAGCAGTGAAGCGGAGGGACTTGAGGGGGTCCATGAGCAGTTCTTC. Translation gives CASSEAEGLEGVHEQFF.

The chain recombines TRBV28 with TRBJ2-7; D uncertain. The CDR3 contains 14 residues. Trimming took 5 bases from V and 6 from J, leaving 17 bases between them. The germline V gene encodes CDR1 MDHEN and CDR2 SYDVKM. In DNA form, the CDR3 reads TGTGCCAGCAGTCCCCGACCGGGTTCGGGCGAGCAGTACTTC. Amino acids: CASSPRPGSGEQYF.

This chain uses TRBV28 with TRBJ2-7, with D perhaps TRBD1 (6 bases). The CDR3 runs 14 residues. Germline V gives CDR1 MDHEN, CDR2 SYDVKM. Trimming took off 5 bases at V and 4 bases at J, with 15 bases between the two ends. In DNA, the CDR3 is TGTGCCAGCAGTCCGTCCCGGGACACGTACGAGCAGTACTTC. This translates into CASSPSRDTYEQYF.

The CDR3 region is CASWVSTGAVGYTF. DNA for the CDR3: TGTGCCAGTTGGGTATCGACGGGGGCGGTTGGCTACACCTTC. The chain recombines TRBV5-6 with TRBJ1-2, with D possibly matching TRBD1 (6 bases). The CDR3 sequence is 14 residues long. V lost 8 bases to trimming and J lost 7 bases, with 21 bases between them. Germline V gene lookup returns CDR1 SGHDT and CDR2 YYEEEE.

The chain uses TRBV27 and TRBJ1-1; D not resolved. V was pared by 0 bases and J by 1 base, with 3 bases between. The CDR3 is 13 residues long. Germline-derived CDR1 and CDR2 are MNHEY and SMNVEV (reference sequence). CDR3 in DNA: TGTGCCAGCAGTTTATCATGGAACACTGAAGCTTTCTTT. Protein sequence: CASSLSWNTEAFF.

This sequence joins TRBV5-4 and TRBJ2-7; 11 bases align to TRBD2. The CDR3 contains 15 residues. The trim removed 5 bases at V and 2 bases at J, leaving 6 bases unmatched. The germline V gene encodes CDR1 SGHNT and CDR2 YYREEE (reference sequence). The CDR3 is CASRPGTSGAYEQYF. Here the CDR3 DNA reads TGTGCCAGCAGGCCCGGGACTAGCGGAGCCTACGAGCAGTACTTC.

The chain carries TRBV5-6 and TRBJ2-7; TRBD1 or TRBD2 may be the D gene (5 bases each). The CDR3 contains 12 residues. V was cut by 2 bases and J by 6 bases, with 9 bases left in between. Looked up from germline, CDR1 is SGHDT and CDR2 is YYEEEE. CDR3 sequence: CASSFGALEQYF. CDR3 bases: TGTGCCAGCAGCTTCGGGGCGCTCGAGCAGTACTTC.